This T cell receptor beta chain was documented in a study of blood T cell repertoires in COVID-19. Study-wide context: The United States, Italy and Spain provided the acute and convalescent COVID-19 samples. The cDNA or gDNA used as material had been derived from T cells, B-cell-depleted T cells, or PBMCs.

V was trimmed by 5 bases and J by 8 bases, leaving 9 bases between them. The CDR3 totals 11 residues. Germline V lookup: CDR1 KGHSH, CDR2 LQKENI. In the study's own analysis: Amplification of reference gene primers provided the estimated nucleated cell counts. Profiled with immunoSEQ multiplex PCR; TCRdb holds only in-frame clones, not every one. The DNA gave D and trimming, while V, J and clone size come from that table. The repertoire holds more than 130,000 clones, with about 84% as singletons. This chain connects TRBV18 to TRBJ1-1; the D gene is possibly TRBD1 (5 bases). The sample was peripheral blood. The source of this sequence is a woman of 80 years or more in a cohort sampled during active or convalescent COVID-19. CDR3 sequence: CASSIGAEAFF. DNA of the CDR3: TGTGCCAGCTCAATAGGGGCAGAAGCTTTCTTT. The full variable domain, its missing parts supplied by reference TRBV18 and TRBJ1-1, is NAGVMQNPRHLVRRRGQEARLRCSPMKGHSHVYWYRQLPEEGLKFMVYLQKENIIDESGMPKERFSAEFPKEGPSILRIQQVVRGDSAAYFCASSIGAEAFFGQGTRLTVV.